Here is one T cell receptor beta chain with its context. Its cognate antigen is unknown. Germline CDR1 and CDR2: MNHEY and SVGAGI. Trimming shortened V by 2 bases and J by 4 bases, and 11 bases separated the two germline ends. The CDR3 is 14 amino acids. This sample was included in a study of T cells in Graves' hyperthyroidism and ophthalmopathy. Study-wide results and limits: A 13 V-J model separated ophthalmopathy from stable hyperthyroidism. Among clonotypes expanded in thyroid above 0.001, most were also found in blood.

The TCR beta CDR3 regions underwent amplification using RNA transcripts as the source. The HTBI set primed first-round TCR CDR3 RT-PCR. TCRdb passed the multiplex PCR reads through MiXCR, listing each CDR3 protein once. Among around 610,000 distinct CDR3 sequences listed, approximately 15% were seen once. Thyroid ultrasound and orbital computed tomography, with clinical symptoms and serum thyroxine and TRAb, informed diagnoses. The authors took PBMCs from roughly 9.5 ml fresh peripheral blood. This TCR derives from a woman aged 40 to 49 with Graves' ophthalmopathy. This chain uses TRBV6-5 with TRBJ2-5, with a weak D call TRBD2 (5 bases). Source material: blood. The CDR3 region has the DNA TGTGCCAGCAGTTACGGGGTAGCGATAGAGACCCAGTACTTC. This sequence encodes CASSYGVAIETQYF.